The sample holds a few counts of the clone carrying this T cell receptor (beta chain). The antigen is unknown. There were TCR beta CDR3 regions amplified from RNA transcripts. Initially, a first-round RT-PCR of the TCR CDR3 employed the HTBI primer set. TCRdb reanalysed the multiplex PCR reads using MiXCR and keeps one entry per CDR3 protein. Among some 490,000 distinct CDR3 sequences, around 16% were seen once, and the ten largest hold approximately 30%. This sample was taken from a study of T cells in Graves' hyperthyroidism and ophthalmopathy. The diagnoses drew upon clinical symptoms, serum thyroxine and TRAb, thyroid ultrasound and orbital computed tomography. Germline loops: CDR1 SQVTM, CDR2 ANQGSEA. The length of the CDR3 is 13 residues. The study's findings and limits: The blood repertoire included most of the expanded thyroid clonotypes above 0.001. Progression to ophthalmopathy was predicted a median of approximately 6.4 months early.

The receptor was derived from a woman younger than 45 with Graves' ophthalmopathy. The V gene is TRBV29-1, the J gene TRBJ1-5; D is unclear. Sequenced input: blood. The chain's CDR3 is CSYGQNSNQPQHF. CDR3 DNA sequence: TGCAGTTACGGGCAGAATAGCAATCAGCCCCAGCATTTT. Full variable domain (rest looked up from reference TRBV29-1 and TRBJ1-5): SAVISQKPSRDICQRGTSLTIQCQVDSQVTMMFWYRQQPGQSLTLIATANQGSEATYESGFVIDKFPISRPNLTFSTLTVSNMSPEDSSIYLCSYGQNSNQPQHFGDGTRLSIL.